This T cell receptor beta chain came from a study of cytomegalovirus exposure and HLA in healthy donors. Notes on the study in general: Across HLA loci, a later analysis found differing TCR association rates, with DRB1 most and HLA-C fewest.

Regarding this clone: Its antigen is not known.

The PCR used 60 Vbeta and 13 Jbeta primers. Repertoires were generated with immunoSEQ multiplex PCR, while TCRdb's copy carries only in-frame clones and drops some. The sample consists of more than 120,000 clones, 75% to 90% of them appearing once. The trim removed 3 bases at V and 5 bases at J, leaving 6 bases unmatched. This CDR3 has 16 residues. Germline-derived CDR1 and CDR2 are SGDLS and YYNGEE. The sample taken for sequencing was PBMCs. The chain uses TRBV9 and TRBJ2-5; TRBD2 agrees at 14 bases. This receptor was taken from a woman in her 30s in good health and CMV-seronegative. The CDR3 sequence: CASSAPTSGGAETQYF. CDR3 DNA: TGTGCCAGCAGCGCCCCGACTAGCGGGGGGGCGGAGACCCAGTACTTC.